The 27 T cell receptor beta chains given below trace back to one sample, sequenced in a study of beta chain features in type 1 diabetes. Study-level points and caveats: Type 1 diabetes patients had TCRB CDR3s that were shorter (moderately but significantly so) in all four CD4+ subsets.

Every isolated RNA sample was fully reverse transcribed, so sequencing captured expressed TCRB transcripts. The assay was immunoSEQ multiplex PCR, and TCRdb's table has in-frame clones only and misses some. The table lists 120,000 or so clones, over 15% of them singletons. These receptors are not linked to any known antigen. Sequencing was performed on central memory CD4+ T cells from blood. These receptors came from a man aged 25 to 40 with type 1 diabetes.

In its sample, this clone was seen a few times. V usage is TRBV7-2 and J usage is TRBJ1-4; 7 bases map to TRBD1. This CDR3 is built from 16 residues. Unmatched junction bases numbered 13, after V lost 5 bases and J lost 7 bases. Germline-derived CDR1 and CDR2 are SGHTA and FQGNSA. The CDR3 protein is CASSQTRQGGREKLFF. The CDR3, as DNA: TGTGCCAGCAGCCAGACTAGACAGGGAGGGCGTGAAAAACTGTTTTTT. Full variable domain (rest looked up from reference TRBV7-2 and TRBJ1-4): GAGVSQSPSNKVTEKGKDVELRCDPISGHTALYWYRQSLGQGLEFLIYFQGNSAPDKSGLPSDRFSAERTGGSVSTLTIQRTQQEDSAVYLCASSQTRQGGREKLFFGSGTQLSVL.

This clone was recorded a few times. The gene calls are TRBV14 and TRBJ2-1; no firm D call. Germline CDR1 is SGHDN and CDR2 is FVKESK. The ends were cut back, 0 bases at V and 2 bases at J, with 11 bases in the middle. The CDR3 loop spans 16 amino acids. DNA of the CDR3: TGTGCCAGCAGCCAAGATCGGAGATGGGCCTACAATGAGCAGTTCTTC. It is translated as CASSQDRRWAYNEQFF.

V usage is TRBV7-2 and J usage is TRBJ2-6, with D uncertain. The CDR3 totals 15 residues. Trimming took 0 bases from V and 2 from J, leaving 5 bases between them. Per germline, CDR1 SGHTA and CDR2 FQGNSA. CDR3 bases: TGTGCCAGCAGCTTAGCGGCCCCTGGGGCCAACGTCCTGACTTTC. Amino acid sequence: CASSLAAPGANVLTF.

V and J are TRBV15 and TRBJ2-7, with D possibly being TRBD1 or TRBD2 (5 bases each). V lost 2 bases and J 7 bases, leaving 15 bases between the germline ends. This CDR3 region has 14 residues. Germline V CDR1 and CDR2: LNHNV, YYDKDF (reference sequence). The CDR3 spells CATSRQGSTGEQYF. For the CDR3, the DNA is TGTGCCACCAGCAGACAGGGTTCGACGGGAGAGCAGTACTTC.

This clone was counted at least ten times. The chain couples TRBV2 to TRBJ2-3; D uncertain. The germline gives CDR1 SNHLY, CDR2 FYNNEI. The CDR3 covers 13 residues. Trimming pared 4 bases from V and 1 base from J, leaving 6 bases between. CDR3 in amino acids: CASSGTGTDTQYF. The CDR3 nucleotides read TGTGCCAGCAGTGGAACCGGCACAGATACGCAGTATTTT.

This clone was detected a few times. The genes are TRBV2 and TRBJ2-5; TRBD2 matches 13 bases. Germline V gives CDR1 SNHLY, CDR2 FYNNEI. With 5 bases clipped from V and 5 bases from J, the junction kept 8 bases outside the gene matches. This CDR3 comprises 16 residues. The CDR3 reads CASSTGLAGEWETQYF. Here the CDR3 DNA reads TGTGCCAGCAGTACTGGACTAGCGGGGGAGTGGGAGACCCAGTACTTC.

The J gene is TRBJ1-1, the V gene TRBV7-2; TRBD1 might be the D (6 bases). There are 15 residues in the CDR3. Germline-derived CDR1 and CDR2 are SGHTA and FQGNSA. The ends were cut back, 7 bases at V and 1 base at J, with 16 bases in the middle. Written as DNA, the CDR3 is TGTGCCAGCACCAGAGGGGGAGGGAGGAACACTGAAGCTTTCTTT. Amino acids: CASTRGGGRNTEAFF.

This clone was seen repeatedly, ten times or more. V gene TRBV19 combines with J gene TRBJ2-1, with D possibly matching TRBD1 (6 bases). The CDR3 consists of 18 residues. The V end was cut by 1 base, the J end by 4 bases, with 20 bases between. Germline CDR1 and CDR2: LNHDA and SQIVND (reference sequence). CDR3 loop: CASSIGIGQREAYNEQFF. The CDR3 bases are TGTGCCAGTAGTATAGGCATCGGACAGCGCGAGGCTTACAATGAGCAGTTCTTC.

This clone has a handful of counts. The chain couples TRBV7-2 to TRBJ2-7; possible D gene TRBD1, 6 bases. Trimming cost V 5 bases and J 5 bases, with 10 bases left between them. Germline V gene data show CDR1 as SGHTA and CDR2 as FQGNSA. This CDR3 has 12 residues. DNA of the CDR3: TGTGCCAGCAGCCCACAGGGCCACGAGCAGTACTTC. It codes for CASSPQGHEQYF.

This clone came up many times. This sequence joins TRBV7-2 and TRBJ2-3, with 12 bases lining up with TRBD2. The trim removed 1 base at V and 5 bases at J, leaving 10 bases unmatched. The length of the CDR3 is 18 residues. The germline V gene encodes CDR1 SGHTA and CDR2 FQGNSA. CDR3 residues: CASSLESLAGGLRDTQYF. The CDR3 DNA is TGTGCCAGCAGCTTAGAATCCCTAGCGGGGGGGCTGCGAGATACGCAGTATTTT.

The CDR3 spells CASSRWTDNEQFF. The CDR3 nucleotides are TGTGCCAGCAGCCGATGGACAGACAATGAGCAGTTCTTC. The V and J genes are TRBV5-4 and TRBJ2-1; TRBD1 might be the D (6 bases). Per germline, CDR1 SGHNT and CDR2 YYREEE (reference sequence). This CDR3 contains 13 residues. The V and J ends lost 4 bases and 5 bases respectively, with 10 bases between them.

This clone has more than one count but fewer than ten. The V and J genes are TRBV7-9 and TRBJ2-5; 9 bases are shared with TRBD1. V shed 0 bases and J 3 bases; nucleotides not matched to a gene: 8. This CDR3 comprises 17 residues. From germline, CDR1 is SEHNR and CDR2 FQNEAQ (reference sequence). The CDR3: CASSLASGGQGKETQYF. CDR3 in DNA: TGTGCCAGCAGCTTAGCCTCAGGAGGACAGGGGAAAGAGACCCAGTACTTC.

J is TRBJ2-1 and V is TRBV13, with 9 nucleotides matching TRBD2. The CDR3 has 14 amino acids. Losses at the gene ends were 5 bases for V and 5 bases for J; bases not matched to a gene: 4. Germline CDR1 PRHDT, CDR2 FYEKMQ (reference sequence). The CDR3, as DNA: TGTGCCAGCAGCCCATTAGCGGGGGACAATGAGCAGTTCTTC. This encodes CASSPLAGDNEQFF.

The chain recombines TRBV4-3 with TRBJ2-3, with 9 positions matching TRBD1. Germline CDR1 is LGHNA and CDR2 is YSLEER. Unmatched junction bases numbered 6, after V lost 1 base and J lost 4 bases. The CDR3 consists of 16 residues. The CDR3 spells CASSQGTGANADTQYF. The CDR3 nucleotides are TGCGCCAGCAGCCAAGGGACAGGGGCTAACGCAGATACGCAGTATTTT.

This chain connects TRBV29-1 to TRBJ1-1; the match to TRBD1 covers 8 bases. The CDR3 has 16 amino acids. The V segment lost 6 bases and the J segment 0 bases; nucleotides outside the gene matches: 12. Germline V CDR1 and CDR2: SQVTM, ANQGSEA. The CDR3 region has the DNA TGCAGCGTCGTGCCGGGACAGGTCTACATGAACACTGAAGCTTTCTTT. As protein: CSVVPGQVYMNTEAFF.

This clone was recorded a few times. The chain uses TRBV5-4 and TRBJ1-6, with D maybe TRBD1 (5 bases). Germline assignment: CDR1 SGHNT and CDR2 YYREEE (reference sequence). CDR3 length: 14 amino acids. Trimming pared 5 bases from V and 7 bases from J, leaving 13 bases between. The CDR3 nucleotides read TGTGCCAGCAGTGCATCGGGGGGAAATTCACCCCTCCACTTT. This encodes CASSASGGNSPLHF.

This clone appeared a few times. The chain carries TRBV21-1 and TRBJ1-6. TRBV21-1 is listed as a pseudogene. The CDR3 consists of 15 residues. The chain's CDR3 is CASSKIVPSNPPLHF. CDR3 nucleotides: TGTGCCAGCAGCAAAATCGTTCCCTCCAACCCACCCCTCCACTTT.

Only a few counts were recorded for this clone. The chain carries TRBV4-3 and TRBJ2-7; 9 bases align to TRBD1. CDR3 length: 16 residues. The V and J ends lost 0 bases and 3 bases, in that order; junction bases with no gene match: 6. In germline, CDR1 is LGHNA, CDR2 YSLEER. The chain's CDR3 is CASSQDHRTGDYEQYF. Here the CDR3 DNA reads TGCGCCAGCAGCCAAGATCACCGGACAGGGGACTACGAGCAGTACTTC.

This clone was observed a handful of times. J is TRBJ2-5 and V is TRBV23-1; possible D gene TRBD1, 6 bases. The tail of the sequence fits TRBJ2-7 better, so the J call may be wrong. TRBV23-1 is recorded as an ORF, its role being uncertain. This CDR3 has 13 amino acids. As DNA, the CDR3 is TGCGCCAGCCGCTTACAGGGAACCCACGAGCAGTACTTC. Amino acids: CASRLQGTHEQYF.

This clone appeared once. V is TRBV4-2 and J is TRBJ2-7, with 10 bases identical to TRBD2. Unmatched junction bases numbered 3, after V lost 1 base and J lost 0 bases. The CDR3 runs 16 residues. Looked up from germline, CDR1 is LGHNA and CDR2 is YNFKEQ. CDR3 in amino acids: CASSQGTSGLSYEQYF. The CDR3 DNA reads TGTGCCAGCAGCCAAGGGACTAGCGGACTCTCCTACGAGCAGTACTTC.

This clone was seen at least ten times. The gene calls are TRBV4-2 and TRBJ2-3, with D perhaps matching TRBD1 (6 bases). V was trimmed by 4 bases and J by 1 base, leaving 15 bases between them. The germline gives CDR1 LGHNA, CDR2 YNFKEQ. The CDR3 runs to 16 residues. CDR3 amino acids: CASSPAVGQRTDTQYF. DNA of the CDR3: TGTGCCAGCAGCCCCGCAGTAGGACAGCGCACAGATACGCAGTATTTT.

The V and J genes are TRBV9 and TRBJ2-3, with 11 bases fitting TRBD2. CDR1 and CDR2 from the germline V gene are SGDLS and YYNGEE. V lost 2 bases to trimming and J lost 5 bases; unmatched junction nucleotides: 7. The CDR3 length is 16 residues. The CDR3 DNA sequence: TGTGCCAGCAGCGTCGACCTAGCGGGGGGATTAGATACGCAGTATTTT. Translated, it gives CASSVDLAGGLDTQYF.

This clone was counted between two and nine times. Here the CDR3 reads CASSQQGGFNTGELFF. The CDR3 coding sequence is TGCGCCAGCAGCCAGCAGGGAGGTTTTAACACCGGGGAGCTGTTTTTT. The chain couples TRBV4-3 to TRBJ2-2; TRBD2 is a possible D gene (6 bases). The CDR3 runs 16 residues. In germline, CDR1 is LGHNA, CDR2 YSLEER. The V and J ends lost 3 bases and 2 bases respectively, with 13 bases between them.

This clone was counted ten times or more. The V call is TRBV28, the J call TRBJ2-7, with TRBD2 matching 7 bases. The V and J ends lost 3 bases and 2 bases, in that order; junction bases with no gene match: 4. The CDR3 contains 14 residues. The V gene's germline CDR1 is MDHEN and CDR2 SYDVKM. In nucleotides, the CDR3 is TGTGCCAGCAGTTTGCCTAGCGGACCCTACGAGCAGTACTTC. Amino acids: CASSLPSGPYEQYF.

The V and J genes are TRBV6-6 and TRBJ2-7; 8 bases map to TRBD2. V lost 8 bases and J lost 3; bases outside the gene matches: 6. There are 13 residues in the CDR3. Per germline, CDR1 MNHNY and CDR2 SVGAGI (reference sequence). The CDR3 sequence is CASLRAGGYEQYF. CDR3 DNA: TGTGCCAGCCTCCGCGCGGGGGGCTACGAGCAGTACTTC.

This clone appeared many times. The chain links TRBV5-4 to TRBJ2-7, with TRBD2 matching over 13 bases. The J segment lost 12 bases and the V segment lost 5 bases, leaving 14 bases of the junction unmatched. Germline V lookup: CDR1 SGHNT, CDR2 YYREEE (reference sequence). This CDR3 has 15 residues. CDR3 loop: CASSSMTSGGSLWYF. The CDR3, as DNA: TGTGCCAGCAGTTCCATGACTAGCGGGGGGTCTTTGTGGTACTTC.

In this sample, this clone turned up a few times. The chain recombines TRBV4-2 with TRBJ2-3, with D unclear. The germline gives CDR1 LGHNA, CDR2 YNFKEQ. The V and J ends lost 6 bases and 0 bases respectively, with 7 bases between them. The CDR3 runs 13 residues. CDR3 bases: TGTGCCAGCAGGCCCAGAAGCACAGATACGCAGTATTTT. Translated: CASRPRSTDTQYF.